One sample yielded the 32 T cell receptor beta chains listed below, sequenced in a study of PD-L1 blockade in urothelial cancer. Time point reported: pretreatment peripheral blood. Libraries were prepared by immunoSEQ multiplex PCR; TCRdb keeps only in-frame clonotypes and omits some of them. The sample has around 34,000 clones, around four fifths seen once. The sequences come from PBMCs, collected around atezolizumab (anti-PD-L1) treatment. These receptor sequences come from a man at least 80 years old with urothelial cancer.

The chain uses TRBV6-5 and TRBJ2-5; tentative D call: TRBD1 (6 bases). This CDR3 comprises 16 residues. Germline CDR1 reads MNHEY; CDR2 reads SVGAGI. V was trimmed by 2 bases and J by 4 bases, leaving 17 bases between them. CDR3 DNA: TGTGCCAGCAGTTACGGCCCGAACAGGGTTGGAGAGACCCAGTACTTC. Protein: CASSYGPNRVGETQYF.

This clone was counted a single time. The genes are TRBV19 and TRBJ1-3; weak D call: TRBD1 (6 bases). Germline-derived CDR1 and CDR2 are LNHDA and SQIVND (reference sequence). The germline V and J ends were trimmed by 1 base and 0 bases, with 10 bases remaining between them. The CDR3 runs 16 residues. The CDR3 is CASSIAPTGSGNTIYF. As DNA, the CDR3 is TGTGCCAGTAGTATAGCCCCGACAGGCTCTGGAAACACCATATATTTT.

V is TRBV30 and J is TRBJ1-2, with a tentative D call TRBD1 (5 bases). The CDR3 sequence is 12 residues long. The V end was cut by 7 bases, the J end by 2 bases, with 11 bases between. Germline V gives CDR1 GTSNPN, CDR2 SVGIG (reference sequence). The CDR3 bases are TGTGCCTCGAAACAGGTCAACTATGGCTACACCTTC. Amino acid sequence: CASKQVNYGYTF.

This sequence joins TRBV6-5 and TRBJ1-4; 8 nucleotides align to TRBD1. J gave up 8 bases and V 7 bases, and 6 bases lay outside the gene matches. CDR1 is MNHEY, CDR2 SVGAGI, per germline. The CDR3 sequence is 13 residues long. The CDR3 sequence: CASMLSGGEKLFF. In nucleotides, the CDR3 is TGTGCCAGCATGCTTTCAGGGGGCGAAAAACTGTTTTTT.

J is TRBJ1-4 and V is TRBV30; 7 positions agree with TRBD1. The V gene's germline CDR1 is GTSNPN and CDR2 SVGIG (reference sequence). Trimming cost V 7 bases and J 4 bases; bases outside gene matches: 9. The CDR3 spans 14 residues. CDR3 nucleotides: TGTGCCTCAGGGGGTCAGGGTCTTAATGAAAAACTGTTTTTT. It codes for CASGGQGLNEKLFF.

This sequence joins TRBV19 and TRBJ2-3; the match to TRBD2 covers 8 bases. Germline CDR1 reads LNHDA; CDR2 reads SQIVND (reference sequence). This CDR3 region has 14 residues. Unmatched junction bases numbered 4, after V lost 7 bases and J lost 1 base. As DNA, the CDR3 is TGTGCCAGTACCGGGACTAGTCGCACAGATACGCAGTATTTT. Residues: CASTGTSRTDTQYF.

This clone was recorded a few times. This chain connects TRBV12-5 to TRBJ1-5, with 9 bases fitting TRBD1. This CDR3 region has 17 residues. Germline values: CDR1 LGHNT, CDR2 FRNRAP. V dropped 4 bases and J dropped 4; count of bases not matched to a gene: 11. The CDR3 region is CASGSIDLGQGNQPQHF. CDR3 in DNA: TGTGCTAGTGGTTCAATTGATCTCGGACAGGGGAATCAGCCCCAGCATTTT.

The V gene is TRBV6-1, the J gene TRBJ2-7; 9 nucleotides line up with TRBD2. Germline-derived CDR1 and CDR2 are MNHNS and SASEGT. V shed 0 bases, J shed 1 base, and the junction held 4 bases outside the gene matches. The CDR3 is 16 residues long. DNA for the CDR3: TGTGCCAGCAGTGAAGCGAGACTAGCGGTATCCTACGAGCAGTACTTC. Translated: CASSEARLAVSYEQYF.

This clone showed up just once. The CDR3 region has the DNA TGCGCCAGCAGTGAGTCGTTACTAGCGGGAGATGAGCAGTTCTTC. It codes for CASSESLLAGDEQFF. V is TRBV10-1 and J is TRBJ2-1; TRBD2 matches at 11 bases. The V gene's germline CDR1 is WNHNN and CDR2 SYGVQD (reference sequence). The CDR3 is 15 residues long. Germline trimming cut 0 bases from V and 8 bases from J; bases unmatched to any gene: 3.

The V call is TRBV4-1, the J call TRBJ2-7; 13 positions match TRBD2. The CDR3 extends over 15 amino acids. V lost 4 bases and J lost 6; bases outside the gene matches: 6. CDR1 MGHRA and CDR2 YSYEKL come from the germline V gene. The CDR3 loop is CASSRLGLAGVEQYF. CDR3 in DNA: TGCGCCAGCAGCCGACTAGGACTAGCGGGAGTCGAGCAGTACTTC.

In DNA form, the CDR3 reads TGTGCCAGCAGCTTAGTAGGCGTTAGCGGAGAGCAGTTCTTC. Translated: CASSLVGVSGEQFF. The chain employs TRBV11-2 and TRBJ2-1; a weak D match, TRBD2 (6 bases). The V gene's germline CDR1 is SGHAT and CDR2 FQNNGV. V was shortened by 1 base and J by 10 bases, with 14 bases between the two germline ends. The CDR3 is made up of 14 amino acids. The whole variable domain, remainder taken from reference TRBV11-2 and TRBJ2-1, is EAGVAQSPRYKIIEKRQSVAFWCNPISGHATLYWYQQILGQGPKLLIQFQNNGVVDDSQLPKDRFSAERLKGVDSTLKIQPAKLEDSAVYLCASSLVGVSGEQFFGPGTRLTVL.

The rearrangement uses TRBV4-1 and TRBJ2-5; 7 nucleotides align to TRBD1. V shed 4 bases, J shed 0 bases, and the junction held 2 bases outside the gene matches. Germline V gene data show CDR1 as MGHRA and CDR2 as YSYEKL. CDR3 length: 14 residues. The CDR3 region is CASSPGQHQETQYF. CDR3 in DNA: TGCGCCAGCAGCCCGGGACAGCACCAAGAGACCCAGTACTTC.

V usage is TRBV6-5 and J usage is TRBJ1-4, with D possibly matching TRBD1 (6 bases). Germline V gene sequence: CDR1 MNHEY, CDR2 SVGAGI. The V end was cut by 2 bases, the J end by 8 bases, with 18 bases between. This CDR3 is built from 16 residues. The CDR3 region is CASSYGSARGREKLFF. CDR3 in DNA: TGTGCCAGCAGTTACGGGTCGGCCAGGGGTAGGGAAAAACTGTTTTTT.

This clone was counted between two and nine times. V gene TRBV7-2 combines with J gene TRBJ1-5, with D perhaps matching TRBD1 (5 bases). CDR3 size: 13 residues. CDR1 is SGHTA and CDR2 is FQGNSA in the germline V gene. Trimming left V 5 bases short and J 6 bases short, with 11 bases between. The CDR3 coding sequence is TGTGCCAGCAGCGCACGTCAGGGTCAGCCCCAGCATTTT. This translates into CASSARQGQPQHF.

The CDR3 loop reads CASKPMGGPPGPYNEQFF. DNA of the CDR3: TGTGCCAGCAAACCAATGGGGGGGCCTCCGGGGCCCTACAATGAGCAGTTCTTC. The chain couples TRBV27 to TRBJ2-1, with a weak D call TRBD2 (7 bases). CDR1 is MNHEY, CDR2 SMNVEV, per germline (reference sequence). V lost 7 bases to trimming and J lost 2 bases, with 24 bases between them. The CDR3 sequence is 18 residues long.

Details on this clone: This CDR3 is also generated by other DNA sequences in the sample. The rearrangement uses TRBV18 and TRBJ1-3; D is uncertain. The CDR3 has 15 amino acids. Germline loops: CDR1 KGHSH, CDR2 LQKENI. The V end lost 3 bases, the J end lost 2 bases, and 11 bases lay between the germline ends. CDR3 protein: CASSPSGGTGNTIYF. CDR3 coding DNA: TGTGCCAGCTCACCCTCTGGAGGGACTGGAAACACCATATATTTT.

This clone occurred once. In DNA form, the CDR3 reads TGTGCCAGCAGCTTAAATAGGTGGGAGGGCTACACCTTC. Translating it yields CASSLNRWEGYTF. The chain recombines TRBV7-2 with TRBJ1-2; D ambiguous. There are 13 residues in the CDR3. Trimming removed 2 bases at V and 8 bases at J, with 12 bases between. The germline V gene encodes CDR1 SGHTA and CDR2 FQGNSA.

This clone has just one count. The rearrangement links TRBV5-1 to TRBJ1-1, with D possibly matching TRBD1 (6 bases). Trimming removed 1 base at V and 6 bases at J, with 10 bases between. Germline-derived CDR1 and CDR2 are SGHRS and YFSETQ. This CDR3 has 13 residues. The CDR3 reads CASSLTGTPEAFF. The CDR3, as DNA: TGCGCCAGCAGCTTGACTGGGACACCTGAAGCTTTCTTT.

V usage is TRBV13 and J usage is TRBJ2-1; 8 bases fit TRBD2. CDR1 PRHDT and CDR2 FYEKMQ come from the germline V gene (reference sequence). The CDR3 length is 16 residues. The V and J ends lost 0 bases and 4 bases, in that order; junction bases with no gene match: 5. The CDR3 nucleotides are TGTGCCAGCAGCTTAGGGTCCGGGAGGGCTTACAATGAGCAGTTCTTC. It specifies CASSLGSGRAYNEQFF.

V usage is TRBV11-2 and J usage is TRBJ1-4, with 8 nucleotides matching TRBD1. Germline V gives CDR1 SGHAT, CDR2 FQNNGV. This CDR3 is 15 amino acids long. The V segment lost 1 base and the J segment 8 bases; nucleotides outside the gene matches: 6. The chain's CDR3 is CASSLAQGATEKLFF. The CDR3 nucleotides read TGTGCCAGCAGCTTAGCCCAGGGGGCTACGGAAAAACTGTTTTTT.

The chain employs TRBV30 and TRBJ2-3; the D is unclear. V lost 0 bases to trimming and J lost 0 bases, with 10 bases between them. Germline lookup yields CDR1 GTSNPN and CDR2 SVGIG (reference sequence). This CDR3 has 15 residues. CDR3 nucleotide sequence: TGTGCCTGGAGTGTACTGGAGACGAGCACAGATACGCAGTATTTT. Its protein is CAWSVLETSTDTQYF.

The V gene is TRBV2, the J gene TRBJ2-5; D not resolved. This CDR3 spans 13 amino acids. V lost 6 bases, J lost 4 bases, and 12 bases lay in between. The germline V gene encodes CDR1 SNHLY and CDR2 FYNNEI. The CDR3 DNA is TGTGCCAGCAGAAATAGCATTGGAGAGACCCAGTACTTC. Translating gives CASRNSIGETQYF.

Here the CDR3 DNA reads TGTGCCAGCACCTCCCCCTCTGGGGCCAACGTCCTGACTTTC. It specifies CASTSPSGANVLTF. The chain is built from TRBV7-2 and TRBJ2-6; D unresolved. The V end was cut by 7 bases, the J end by 0 bases, with 7 bases between. The CDR3 spans 14 residues. The germline gives CDR1 SGHTA, CDR2 FQGNSA.

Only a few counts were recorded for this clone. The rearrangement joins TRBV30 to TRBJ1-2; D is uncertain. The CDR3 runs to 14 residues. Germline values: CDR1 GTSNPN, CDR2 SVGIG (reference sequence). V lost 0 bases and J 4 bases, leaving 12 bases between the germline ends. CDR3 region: CAWSVSFGVYGYTF. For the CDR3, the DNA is TGTGCCTGGAGTGTAAGTTTTGGAGTCTATGGCTACACCTTC.

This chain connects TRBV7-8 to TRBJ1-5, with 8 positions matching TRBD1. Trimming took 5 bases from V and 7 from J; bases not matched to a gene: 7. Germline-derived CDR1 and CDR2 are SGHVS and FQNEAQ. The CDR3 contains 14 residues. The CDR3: CASSKTGGGQPQHF. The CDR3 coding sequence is TGTGCCAGCAGCAAAACAGGGGGTGGACAGCCCCAGCATTTT.

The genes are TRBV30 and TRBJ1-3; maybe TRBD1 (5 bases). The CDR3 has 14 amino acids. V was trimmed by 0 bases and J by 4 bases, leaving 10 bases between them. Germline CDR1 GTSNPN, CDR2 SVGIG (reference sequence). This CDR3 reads CAWSVSAGGNTIYF. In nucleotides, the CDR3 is TGTGCCTGGAGTGTATCTGCAGGGGGAAACACCATATATTTT.

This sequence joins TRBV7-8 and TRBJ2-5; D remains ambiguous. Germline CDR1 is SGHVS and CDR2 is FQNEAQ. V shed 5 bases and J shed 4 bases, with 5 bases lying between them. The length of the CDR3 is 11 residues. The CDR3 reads CASSHGETQYF. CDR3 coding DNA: TGTGCCAGCAGCCACGGAGAGACCCAGTACTTC.

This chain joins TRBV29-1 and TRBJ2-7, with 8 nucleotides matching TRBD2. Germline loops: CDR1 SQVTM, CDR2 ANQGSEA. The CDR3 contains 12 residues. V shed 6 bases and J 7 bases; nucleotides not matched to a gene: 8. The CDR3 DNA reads TGCAGCGTGGAGCGGGAGACTAAGGAGCAGTACTTC. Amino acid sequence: CSVERETKEQYF.

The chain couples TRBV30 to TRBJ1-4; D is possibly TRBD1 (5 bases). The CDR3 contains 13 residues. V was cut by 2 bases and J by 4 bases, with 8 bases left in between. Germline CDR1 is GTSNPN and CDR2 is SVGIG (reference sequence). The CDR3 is CAWSTQVNEKLFF. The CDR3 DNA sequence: TGTGCCTGGAGTACACAGGTTAATGAAAAACTGTTTTTT.

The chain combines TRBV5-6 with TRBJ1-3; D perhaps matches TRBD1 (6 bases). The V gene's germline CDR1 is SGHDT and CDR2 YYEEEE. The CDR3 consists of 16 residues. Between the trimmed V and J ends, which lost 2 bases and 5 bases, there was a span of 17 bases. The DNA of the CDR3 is TGTGCCAGCAGCTTACCTCAGGGGAAAGGGAGAAACACCATATATTTT. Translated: CASSLPQGKGRNTIYF.

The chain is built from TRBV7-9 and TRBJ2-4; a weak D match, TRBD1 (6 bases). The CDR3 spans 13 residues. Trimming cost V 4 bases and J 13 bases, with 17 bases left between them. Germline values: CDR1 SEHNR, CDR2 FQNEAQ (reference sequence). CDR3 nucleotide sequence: TGTGCCAGCAGCTCCCTGGACAGAGATCCCCAGTACTTC. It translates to CASSSLDRDPQYF.

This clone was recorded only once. This chain's CDR3 is CAISESGLAGVDEQFF. The CDR3 bases are TGTGCCATCAGTGAGTCGGGACTAGCGGGTGTCGATGAGCAGTTCTTC. The chain carries TRBV10-3 and TRBJ2-1; 12 nucleotides line up with TRBD2. CDR1 ENHRY and CDR2 SYGVKD come from the germline V gene. CDR3 length equals 16 residues. V shed 0 bases and J 8 bases; nucleotides not matched to a gene: 5.